These 16 T cell receptor beta chains were all obtained from the same sample, sequenced in a study of cytomegalovirus exposure and HLA in healthy donors. Primers for the PCR totalled 60 Vbeta and 13 Jbeta. Data came from immunoSEQ multiplex PCR; TCRdb stores just in-frame clones and leaves some out. The sample shows about 140,000 clones, approximately 84% of them seen only once. The sample comprised PBMCs. The receptors stem from a woman in her forties in good health and CMV-seronegative.

The CDR3 spells CASSFTSGTSYEQYF. CDR3 coding DNA: TGCGCCAGCAGCTTCACTAGCGGGACCTCCTACGAGCAGTACTTC. V and J are TRBV5-1 and TRBJ2-7; 10 nucleotides line up with TRBD2. CDR3 length: 15 residues. The germline gives CDR1 SGHRS, CDR2 YFSETQ. V was pared by 2 bases and J by 0 bases, with 2 bases of the junction left unmatched.

The chain links TRBV5-1 to TRBJ1-1, with D hard to call. The CDR3 length is 13 residues. The V end lost 1 base, the J end lost 1 base, and 5 bases lay between the germline ends. In germline, CDR1 is SGHRS, CDR2 YFSETQ. The CDR3 spells CASSLRENTEAFF. CDR3 coding DNA: TGCGCCAGCAGCTTGCGGGAGAACACTGAAGCTTTCTTT.

The chain links TRBV27 to TRBJ2-7; the D gene is possibly TRBD1 (6 bases). The germline CDR1 and CDR2 sequences are MNHEY and SMNVEV (reference sequence). The CDR3 covers 18 residues. V lost 0 bases and J lost 1, with 19 bases in between. CDR3 sequence (DNA): TGTGCCAGCAGTTTATCGTGGTCCGGGACACTGACTTCCTACGAGCAGTACTTC. The encoded protein is CASSLSWSGTLTSYEQYF.

In nucleotides, the CDR3 is TGTGCCAGCAGCTCGCCGCGGGCGTACTCCTACGAGCAGTACTTC. It specifies CASSSPRAYSYEQYF. The chain couples TRBV7-9 to TRBJ2-5; D is perhaps TRBD2 (5 bases). The assigned J gene may be wrong: the sequence end matches TRBJ2-7 better. CDR3 length: 15 amino acids. Looked up from germline, CDR1 is SEHNR and CDR2 is FQNEAQ (reference sequence).

The chain combines TRBV29-1 with TRBJ1-1, with 10 bases aligning to TRBD1. The CDR3 loop spans 17 amino acids. Germline loops: CDR1 SQVTM, CDR2 ANQGSEA. With 8 bases clipped from V and 1 base from J, the junction kept 16 bases outside the gene matches. The CDR3 spells CSIRERTGGWENTEAFF. The CDR3 DNA follows: TGCAGCATACGCGAGAGGACAGGGGGATGGGAGAACACTGAAGCTTTCTTT.

This clone was seen a few times. This sequence joins TRBV28 and TRBJ1-1; D may be TRBD1 (6 bases). The ends were cut back, 5 bases at V and 1 base at J, with 17 bases in the middle. The CDR3 loop spans 16 amino acids. The germline gives CDR1 MDHEN, CDR2 SYDVKM. The CDR3 DNA follows: TGTGCCAGCAGTCCCCGGGGGGGCATGTCGAACACTGAAGCTTTCTTT. It encodes CASSPRGGMSNTEAFF.

The chain couples TRBV19 to TRBJ2-7, with D possibly TRBD1 on 6 matching bases. Trimming removed 5 bases from V and 3 bases from J, with 11 bases in between. This CDR3 has 13 residues. The germline gives CDR1 LNHDA, CDR2 SQIVND (reference sequence). CDR3 amino acids: CASSSTRGYEQYF. The CDR3 coding sequence is TGTGCCAGTAGTTCGACCAGGGGCTACGAGCAGTACTTC.

V and J are TRBV27 and TRBJ2-7; 7 bases match TRBD1. This CDR3 spans 14 amino acids. Trimming cost V 5 bases and J 2 bases; bases outside gene matches: 6. Germline CDR1 reads MNHEY; CDR2 reads SMNVEV (reference sequence). Here the CDR3 DNA reads TGTGCCAGCAGTCTCCGGGACAGTCCCTACGAGCAGTACTTC. Translation: CASSLRDSPYEQYF.

The genes are TRBV28 and TRBJ1-4; 8 bases fit TRBD1. The germline gives CDR1 MDHEN, CDR2 SYDVKM. The V and J ends lost 5 bases and 2 bases, in that order; junction bases with no gene match: 4. The CDR3 consists of 15 residues. This CDR3 is CASSGQGATNEKLFF. The CDR3 DNA follows: TGTGCCAGCAGTGGTCAGGGGGCGACTAATGAAAAACTGTTTTTT.

The chain joins TRBV6-5 to TRBJ2-1; 7 bases match TRBD2. The ends lost 2 bases at V and 7 bases at J; junction bases unmatched: 8. The CDR3 runs 15 residues. Germline assignment: CDR1 MNHEY and CDR2 SVGAGI. The CDR3 nucleotides are TGTGCCAGCAGTTACAGGGAGGGAGCTTGGAATGAGCAGTTCTTC. It specifies CASSYREGAWNEQFF.

This clone was found a few times. The V and J genes are TRBV15 and TRBJ2-3, with D uncertain. The CDR3 is 19 amino acids. Germline assignment: CDR1 LNHNV and CDR2 YYDKDF (reference sequence). V gave up 0 bases and J gave up 4 bases, with 23 bases separating them. The CDR3 region has the DNA TGTGCCACCAGCAGAGATTTGGGCACCCTGGCGAGCTCCGCAGATACGCAGTATTTT. Its protein product is CATSRDLGTLASSADTQYF.

The rearrangement joins TRBV2 to TRBJ1-2; possibly TRBD1 for D (6 bases). Germline V gene data show CDR1 as SNHLY and CDR2 as FYNNEI. The length of the CDR3 is 14 residues. V lost 1 base to trimming and J lost 8 bases, with 14 bases between them. The CDR3: CASSEGKAGEGYTF. The CDR3 DNA follows: TGTGCCAGCAGTGAAGGGAAGGCAGGGGAGGGCTACACCTTC.

To note about this clone: The junction differs from germline at one of its ends, possibly a read error. The chain combines TRBV2 with TRBJ2-2, with 8 positions matching TRBD2. From germline, CDR1 is SNHLY and CDR2 FYNNEI. The CDR3 consists of 16 residues. CDR3 nucleotide sequence: TGTGCCAGCAGGGAAGGGGGACTAGGGGGCACCGGGGAGCTGTTTTTT. Its translation: CASREGGLGGTGELFF.

The chain combines TRBV12-5 with TRBJ1-2; possibly TRBD1 for D (5 bases). CDR1 is LGHNT, CDR2 FRNRAP, per germline. This CDR3 is built from 16 residues. Trimming left V 5 bases short and J 4 bases short, with 20 bases between. In DNA, the CDR3 is TGTGCTAGTGGTCCGGGGGGAGGACCAGAGCGCTATGGCTACACCTTC. Its protein product is CASGPGGGPERYGYTF.

The gene calls are TRBV18 and TRBJ2-2; D remains ambiguous. Between the trimmed V and J ends, which lost 4 bases and 2 bases, there was a span of 8 bases. Germline assignment: CDR1 KGHSH and CDR2 LQKENI. The CDR3 totals 14 residues. In nucleotides, the CDR3 is TGTGCCAGCTCACGGCACCAAAACACCGGGGAGCTGTTTTTT. Amino acids: CASSRHQNTGELFF.

The V gene is TRBV9, the J gene TRBJ2-3; 10 positions match TRBD2. The CDR3 length is 16 residues. The V segment lost 2 bases and the J segment 6 bases; nucleotides outside the gene matches: 9. Per the germline V gene, CDR1 is SGDLS and CDR2 is YYNGEE. Here the CDR3 reads CASSVSSSGSIDTQYF. Written as DNA, the CDR3 is TGTGCCAGCAGCGTCTCCTCTAGCGGGAGTATCGATACGCAGTATTTT.